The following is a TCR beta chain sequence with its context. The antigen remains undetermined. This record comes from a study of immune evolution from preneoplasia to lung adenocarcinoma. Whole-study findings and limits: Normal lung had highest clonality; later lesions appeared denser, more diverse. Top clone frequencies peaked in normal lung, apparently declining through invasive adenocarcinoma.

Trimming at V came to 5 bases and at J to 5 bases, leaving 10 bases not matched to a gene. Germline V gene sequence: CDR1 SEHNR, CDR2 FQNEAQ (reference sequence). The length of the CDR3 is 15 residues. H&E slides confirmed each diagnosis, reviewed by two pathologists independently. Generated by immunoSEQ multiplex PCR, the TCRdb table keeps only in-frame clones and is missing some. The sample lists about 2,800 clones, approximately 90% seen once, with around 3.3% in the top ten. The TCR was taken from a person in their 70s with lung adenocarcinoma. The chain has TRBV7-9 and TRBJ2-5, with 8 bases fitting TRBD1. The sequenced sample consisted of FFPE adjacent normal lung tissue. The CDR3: CASSPWTGWGETQYF. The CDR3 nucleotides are TGTGCCAGCAGCCCGTGGACAGGGTGGGGCGAGACCCAGTACTTC.